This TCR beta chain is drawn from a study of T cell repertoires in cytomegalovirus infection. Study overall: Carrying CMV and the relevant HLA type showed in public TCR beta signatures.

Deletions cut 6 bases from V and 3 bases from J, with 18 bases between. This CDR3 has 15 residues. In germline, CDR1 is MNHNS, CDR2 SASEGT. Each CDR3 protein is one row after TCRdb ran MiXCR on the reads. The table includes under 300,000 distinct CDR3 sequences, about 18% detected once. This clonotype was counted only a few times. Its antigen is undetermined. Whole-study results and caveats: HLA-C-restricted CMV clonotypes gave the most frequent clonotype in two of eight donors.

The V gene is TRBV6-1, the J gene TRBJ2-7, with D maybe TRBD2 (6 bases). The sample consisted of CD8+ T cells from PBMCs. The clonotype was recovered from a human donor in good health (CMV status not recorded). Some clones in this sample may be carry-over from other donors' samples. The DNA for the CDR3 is TGTGCCAGCAGGGGACTCCGGGACGGAGACTACGAGCAGTACTTC. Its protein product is CASRGLRDGDYEQYF.